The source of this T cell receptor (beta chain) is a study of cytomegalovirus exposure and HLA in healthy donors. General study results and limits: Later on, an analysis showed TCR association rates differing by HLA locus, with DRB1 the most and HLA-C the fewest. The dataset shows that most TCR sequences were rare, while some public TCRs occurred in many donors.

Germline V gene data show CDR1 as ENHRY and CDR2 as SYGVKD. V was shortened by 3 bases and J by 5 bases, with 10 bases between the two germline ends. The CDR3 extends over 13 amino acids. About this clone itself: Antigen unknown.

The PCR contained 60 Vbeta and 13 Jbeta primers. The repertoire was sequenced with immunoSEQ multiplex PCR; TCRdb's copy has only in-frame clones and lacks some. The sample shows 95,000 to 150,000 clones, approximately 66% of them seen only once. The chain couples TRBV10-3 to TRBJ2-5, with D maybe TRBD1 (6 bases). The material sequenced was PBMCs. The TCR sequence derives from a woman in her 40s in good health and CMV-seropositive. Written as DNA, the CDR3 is TGTGCCATCAGTGAATCTACAGGGGAGACCCAGTACTTC. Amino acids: CAISESTGETQYF.